Presented here are 20 T cell receptor beta chains from one specimen sequenced in a study of cytomegalovirus exposure and HLA in healthy donors. The PCR was carried out with 60 Vbeta primers and 13 Jbeta primers. Assay used: immunoSEQ multiplex PCR; TCRdb lists only in-frame clones, some missing. The data contain about 120,000 clones, approximately 72% of them singletons. The sequencing input was PBMCs. These receptors were collected from a man between 18 and 35 years old in good health and CMV-seronegative.

V and J are TRBV30 and TRBJ1-2, with D maybe TRBD1 (6 bases). The V gene lost 1 base and the J gene lost 7 bases, with 7 bases spanning the gap. The CDR3 has 11 amino acids. Germline lookup yields CDR1 GTSNPN and CDR2 SVGIG (reference sequence). The DNA of the CDR3 is TGTGCCTGGAGTGGAGGGGGTGGCTACACCTTC. This encodes CAWSGGGGYTF.

This chain joins TRBV11-2 and TRBJ1-2; D remains ambiguous. The CDR3 is 13 amino acids. Germline values: CDR1 SGHAT, CDR2 FQNNGV. V lost 1 base and J lost 4, with 7 bases in between. As DNA, the CDR3 is TGTGCCAGCAGCTTAGGGGGAGCCTATGGCTACACCTTC. Translating gives CASSLGGAYGYTF. The variable domain in full, completed from reference TRBV11-2 and TRBJ1-2, reads EAGVAQSPRYKIIEKRQSVAFWCNPISGHATLYWYQQILGQGPKLLIQFQNNGVVDDSQLPKDRFSAERLKGVDSTLKIQPAKLEDSAVYLCASSLGGAYGYTFGSGTRLTVV.

The table lists this clone with a few counts. One end of the junction fails to match germline, which may point to a read error. The chain joins TRBV10-3 to TRBJ1-1; D not resolved. CDR1 and CDR2 (germline): ENHRY, SYGVKD. The CDR3 runs 12 residues. The CDR3 protein is CAISRQNTEAFF. CDR3 coding DNA: TGTGCAATCAGTAGACAGAACACTGAAGCTTTCTTT.

This clone was seen a few times. CDR3 sequence reads: CASSLSYRGAGELFF. Written as DNA, the CDR3 is TGTGCCAGCAGCTTGAGCTACAGGGGCGCCGGGGAGCTGTTTTTT. The chain combines TRBV5-6 with TRBJ2-2, with TRBD1 identical over 7 bases. Trimming cost V 1 base and J 6 bases; bases outside gene matches: 6. The CDR3 covers 15 residues. Germline V lookup: CDR1 SGHDT, CDR2 YYEEEE.

The chain carries TRBV7-3 and TRBJ2-1; D is unresolved. V lost 10 bases and J lost 8, with 18 bases in between. The V gene's germline CDR1 is SGHTA and CDR2 FQGTGA. CDR3 length: 13 amino acids. The CDR3: CAIESTGGDEQFF. The CDR3 DNA reads as TGTGCCATCGAGTCAACCGGCGGCGATGAGCAGTTCTTC.

V usage is TRBV11-3 and J usage is TRBJ2-1, with TRBD1 as a possible D gene (6 bases). The V end was cut by 2 bases, the J end by 7 bases, with 15 bases between. CDR3 size: 15 residues. The germline V gene encodes CDR1 SGHNT and CDR2 YENEEA. The CDR3 region has the DNA TGTGCCAGCAGCTTAATTGGGGGCTTAACGAATGAGCAGTTCTTC. It codes for CASSLIGGLTNEQFF.

The chain joins TRBV5-6 to TRBJ1-2, with 8 bases lining up with TRBD1. Germline V gene sequence: CDR1 SGHDT, CDR2 YYEEEE. This CDR3 comprises 14 residues. J lost 5 bases, V lost 4 bases, and 7 bases had no gene match. CDR3 region: CASSLQGTGYGYTF. Written as DNA, the CDR3 is TGTGCCAGCAGCCTTCAGGGGACAGGTTATGGCTACACCTTC. Based on the CDR3 plus reference TRBV5-6 and TRBJ1-2, the full variable domain is DAGVTQSPTHLIKTRGQQVTLRCSPKSGHDTVSWYQQALGQGPQFIFQYYEEEERQRGNFPDRFSGHQFPNYSSELNVNALLLGDSALYLCASSLQGTGYGYTFGSGTRLTVV.

This sequence joins TRBV4-1 and TRBJ2-7; D not certain. V was cut by 1 base and J by 0 bases, with 7 bases left in between. The germline V gene encodes CDR1 MGHRA and CDR2 YSYEKL. The CDR3 has 14 residues. CDR3 nucleotide sequence: TGCGCCAGCAGCCAAGGACTCGTCTCCTACGAGCAGTACTTC. This gives the protein CASSQGLVSYEQYF.

There are a few counts of this clone. The chain is built from TRBV4-3 and TRBJ2-2; 9 positions agree with TRBD1. The germline CDR1 and CDR2 sequences are LGHNA and YSLEER. The CDR3 is 17 residues long. The trim removed 4 bases at V and 5 bases at J, leaving 11 bases unmatched. The CDR3 reads CASSPRVSGTGTGELFF. The CDR3, as DNA: TGCGCCAGCAGCCCAAGGGTATCCGGGACAGGGACCGGGGAGCTGTTTTTT.

This chain uses TRBV5-6 with TRBJ2-5, with D unclear. The V gene lost 0 bases and the J gene lost 0 bases, with 3 bases spanning the gap. Germline V gene data show CDR1 as SGHDT and CDR2 as YYEEEE. The CDR3 is made up of 13 amino acids. CDR3 coding DNA: TGTGCCAGCAGCTTGGACTACCAAGAGACCCAGTACTTC. The encoded protein is CASSLDYQETQYF.

J is TRBJ1-2 and V is TRBV5-6; the D gene is possibly TRBD1 (5 bases). The V end lost 4 bases, the J end lost 1 base, and 14 bases lay between the germline ends. CDR3 length equals 15 residues. The V gene's germline CDR1 is SGHDT and CDR2 YYEEEE. The CDR3 reads CASSDDSLHNYGYTF. The DNA of the CDR3 is TGTGCCAGCAGCGATGACAGTCTCCATAACTATGGCTACACCTTC.

The V and J genes are TRBV6-5 and TRBJ2-3; 8 bases line up with TRBD1. Germline values: CDR1 MNHEY, CDR2 SVGAGI. The trim removed 4 bases at V and 5 bases at J, leaving 5 bases unmatched. The CDR3 has 14 residues. CDR3 nucleotides: TGTGCCAGCAGTTCTGGACAGGGCCTAGATACGCAGTATTTT. This encodes CASSSGQGLDTQYF.

This clone was seen more than once but under ten times. The chain couples TRBV5-1 to TRBJ1-4, with a tentative D call TRBD1 (5 bases). The CDR3 loop spans 15 amino acids. The V gene's germline CDR1 is SGHRS and CDR2 YFSETQ. V gave up 4 bases and J gave up 3 bases, with 13 bases separating them. The CDR3 spells CASSPQGLSNEKLFF. DNA of the CDR3: TGCGCCAGCAGCCCTCAGGGTCTATCTAATGAAAAACTGTTTTTT.

This sequence joins TRBV6-1 and TRBJ1-5, with TRBD1 matching 8 bases. The CDR3 runs 16 residues. From germline, CDR1 is MNHNS and CDR2 SASEGT. V trimming: 2 bases; J trimming: 6 bases; junction bases outside the gene matches: 9. The CDR3 loop is CASSELGTGVGQPQHF. The CDR3 DNA sequence: TGTGCCAGCAGTGAATTGGGGACAGGAGTCGGTCAGCCCCAGCATTTT.

The V gene is TRBV7-8, the J gene TRBJ2-1; 14 nucleotides match TRBD2. Germline loops: CDR1 SGHVS, CDR2 FQNEAQ. Unmatched junction bases numbered 3, after V lost 1 base and J lost 7 bases. The CDR3 is 16 amino acids. The CDR3 nucleotides are TGTGCCAGCAGCTTAGGTGGACTAGCGGGGGGTAATGAGCAGTTCTTC. It yields the protein CASSLGGLAGGNEQFF.

The chain combines TRBV9 with TRBJ1-3, with 8 bases lining up with TRBD1. CDR3 length: 17 residues. V dropped 2 bases and J dropped 0; count of bases not matched to a gene: 7. Germline V CDR1 and CDR2: SGDLS, YYNGEE. CDR3 DNA: TGTGCCAGCAGCGTTAACTCAGGGGGCGGCTCTGGAAACACCATATATTTT. This gives the protein CASSVNSGGGSGNTIYF.

This clone was counted only a few times. The CDR3 DNA sequence: TGTGCCAGTAGCTGGGGGTCGGGGGGCCGCGGGGGTCAGCCCCAGCATTTT. Amino acids: CASSWGSGGRGGQPQHF. The chain couples TRBV19 to TRBJ1-5; D is perhaps TRBD1 (6 bases). Germline lookup yields CDR1 LNHDA and CDR2 SQIVND (reference sequence). This CDR3 has 17 residues. Between the trimmed V and J ends, which lost 6 bases and 6 bases, there was a span of 24 bases.

This chain connects TRBV30 to TRBJ2-7, with 11 nucleotides matching TRBD2. CDR1 GTSNPN and CDR2 SVGIG come from the germline V gene (reference sequence). The junction had 11 bases not matched to a gene; V was cut back by 0 bases and J by 7 bases. This CDR3 is 16 amino acids long. The CDR3 region is CAWSVLLAGGRGEQYF. CDR3 DNA sequence: TGTGCCTGGAGTGTACTTCTAGCGGGAGGCCGGGGGGAGCAGTACTTC.

The chain uses TRBV27 and TRBJ1-1; tentative D call: TRBD1 (6 bases). CDR1 is MNHEY, CDR2 SMNVEV, per germline (reference sequence). The length of the CDR3 is 18 residues. Trimming stripped 7 bases from V and 0 bases from J, with 24 bases between. CDR3: CASTNIGGTGILNTEAFF. The CDR3 nucleotides read TGTGCCAGCACCAACATAGGGGGTACAGGGATTTTGAACACTGAAGCTTTCTTT.

This clone appeared a single time. V and J are TRBV5-4 and TRBJ2-5; D ambiguous. Trimming pared 4 bases from V and 1 base from J, leaving 11 bases between. The CDR3 covers 14 residues. Germline values: CDR1 SGHNT, CDR2 YYREEE (reference sequence). The CDR3 DNA sequence: TGTGCCAGCAGCGCGCGATCTGGCCAAGAGACCCAGTACTTC. Amino acids: CASSARSGQETQYF.